The sequence of this T cell receptor (beta chain) was determined in a study of cytomegalovirus exposure and HLA in healthy donors. Germline CDR1 SGHDN, CDR2 FVKESK. The V and J ends lost 0 bases and 6 bases respectively, with 12 bases between them. The CDR3 covers 15 residues. Remarks on this clone: Its antigen remains unknown.

Primers for the PCR totalled 60 Vbeta and 13 Jbeta. Here immunoSEQ multiplex PCR was the method, and the copy in TCRdb shows in-frame clones only, minus some. Of about 190,000 clones in the sample, around 82% were seen once. Study-wide findings and caveats: Sequences of the TCR beta chain were said to predict the HLA-A and HLA-B alleles of most subjects accurately.

This cohort consisted of healthy bone marrow donors. This TCR was sampled from a man aged 40-49 years in good health and CMV-seropositive. Material for sequencing was PBMCs. The chain has TRBV14 and TRBJ2-1; D is ambiguous. The CDR3 protein is CASSQEGLFGNEQFF. CDR3 sequence (DNA): TGTGCCAGCAGCCAAGAGGGCCTGTTTGGCAATGAGCAGTTCTTC.